Reported below is one T cell receptor beta chain. This sample was taken from a study of blood T cell repertoires in COVID-19. At the level of the study: From the United States, Italy and Spain came samples of acute and convalescent COVID-19. The analysed material was cDNA or gDNA that came from T cells, B-cell-depleted T cells, or PBMCs.

In the original workflow: Amplified reference gene primers provided the basis for estimating nucleated cell counts. The data were produced by immunoSEQ multiplex PCR, yet TCRdb's version contains in-frame clones alone and is incomplete. D and trimming come from the DNA, and the V and J calls and clone size come from that table. The table lists 360,000 or so clones, 90% of them singletons. The CDR3 is 14 amino acids. Trimming stripped 6 bases from V and 0 bases from J, with 8 bases between. In germline, CDR1 is MNHNY, CDR2 SVGAGI (reference sequence). The receptor was derived from a man aged 18 to 35 with active or convalescent COVID-19. The specimen sequenced was peripheral blood. The V call is TRBV6-6, the J call TRBJ2-2; no clear D gene. CDR3 loop: CASRGRPNTGELFF. In DNA form, the CDR3 reads TGTGCCAGCAGGGGCAGGCCGAACACCGGGGAGCTGTTTTTT.